The 32 T cell receptor beta chains given below trace back to one sample, sequenced in a study of post-analysis software for immune sequencing data. Whole-study findings and limits: Elevated frequency relative to controls characterized about 5 TRBV segments in patients, TRBV5-6, TRBV5-1 and TRBV20-1 among them.

No antigen is known for these receptors. cDNA libraries for TCR beta contained unique molecular identifiers. MiXCR, applied by TCRdb to the PCR reads, yields one record per CDR3 protein. In the table there are about 460,000 distinct CDR3 sequences, roughly 45% of which are singletons. The sequencing input was blood. The receptors were gathered from a girl between 5 and 17 years old with multiple sclerosis.

The chain recombines TRBV4-2 with TRBJ1-2, with a possible D match to TRBD1 (5 bases). The CDR3 sequence is 16 residues long. The V end lost 9 bases, the J end lost 4 bases, and 24 bases lay between the germline ends. Germline V gene lookup returns CDR1 LGHNA and CDR2 YNFKEQ. This chain's CDR3 is CASRQEDKRSPYGYTF. CDR3 nucleotides: TGTGCCAGTCGCCAGGAGGACAAACGATCCCCCTATGGCTACACCTTC.

This sequence joins TRBV5-1 and TRBJ2-7; no reliable D call. CDR1 is SGHRS and CDR2 is YFSETQ in the germline V gene. This CDR3 is 16 amino acids long. V lost 0 bases and J 3 bases, leaving 16 bases between the germline ends. CDR3 sequence: CASSLGSRAPHYEQYF. The CDR3 DNA sequence: TGCGCCAGCAGCTTGGGCTCCCGGGCCCCCCACTACGAGCAGTACTTC.

The genes are TRBV7-8 and TRBJ2-5; D gene uncertain. V lost 4 bases and J 4 bases, leaving 10 bases between the germline ends. Germline loops: CDR1 SGHVS, CDR2 FQNEAQ. This CDR3 has 13 residues. CDR3 region: CASSSRPGETQYF. The CDR3 bases are TGTGCCAGCAGCTCACGTCCCGGAGAGACCCAGTACTTC.

The chain couples TRBV20-1 to TRBJ2-7; the D is unclear. In germline, CDR1 is DFQATT, CDR2 SNEGSKA (reference sequence). This CDR3 is 14 amino acids long. The germline V and J ends were trimmed by 6 bases and 1 base, with 16 bases remaining between them. The CDR3 sequence is CSAVRNGLSYEQYF. Written as DNA, the CDR3 is TGCAGTGCAGTGAGGAATGGCTTATCCTACGAGCAGTACTTC.

The rearrangement uses TRBV2 and TRBJ2-7, with D perhaps TRBD2 (5 bases). The CDR3 covers 18 residues. V dropped 3 bases and J dropped 3 bases, with 24 bases sitting between them. CDR1 is SNHLY and CDR2 is FYNNEI in the germline V gene. CDR3 sequence: CASSELGMGDRSNYEQYF. As DNA, the CDR3 is TGTGCCAGCAGTGAGCTAGGAATGGGAGACCGGTCGAACTACGAGCAGTACTTC.

This chain joins TRBV3-1 and TRBJ2-5, with 10 nucleotides matching TRBD1. With 2 bases clipped from V and 6 bases from J, the junction kept 9 bases outside the gene matches. The length of the CDR3 is 16 residues. Germline loops: CDR1 LGHDT, CDR2 YNNKEL (reference sequence). The CDR3: CASSQPGQGIDKTQYF. In DNA, the CDR3 is TGTGCCAGCAGCCAACCGGGACAGGGGATTGATAAGACCCAGTACTTC.

The J gene is TRBJ2-1, the V gene TRBV7-3, with 7 bases lining up with TRBD2. The CDR3 extends over 14 amino acids. After removal of 1 base from V and 13 bases from J, the junction contained 10 bases not matched to a gene. Germline CDR1 is SGHTA and CDR2 is FQGTGA. The DNA for the CDR3 is TGTGCCAGCAGCTTAAGAGATGTGGGCGGGAGCCAGTTCTTC. This sequence encodes CASSLRDVGGSQFF.

For this clonotype: Relative to the germline gene, one junction end is altered; a read error may explain this. The rearrangement joins TRBV29-1 to TRBJ2-7; TRBD1 might be the D (7 bases). Germline V gene lookup returns CDR1 SQVTM and CDR2 ANQGSEA. This CDR3 has 13 amino acids. In DNA form, the CDR3 reads TGCCGCGTTGATGGAGGGGGCCCTTCCGAGCAGTACTTC. Translation gives CRVDGGGPSEQYF.

The chain has TRBV27 and TRBJ2-3; D unresolved. Trimming took 3 bases from V and 4 from J, leaving 8 bases between them. Germline V gene lookup returns CDR1 MNHEY and CDR2 SMNVEV (reference sequence). The CDR3 loop spans 13 amino acids. The DNA of the CDR3 is TGTGCCAGCAGTTTCTGGGGATCAGATACGCAGTATTTT. Translating it yields CASSFWGSDTQYF.

This clonotype was picked up a small number of times. The genes are TRBV10-2 and TRBJ1-2; possible D gene TRBD1, 6 bases. The V gene lost 5 bases and the J gene lost 3 bases, with 13 bases spanning the gap. The CDR3 is made up of 14 amino acids. Germline V gene lookup returns CDR1 WSHSY and CDR2 SAAADI. In nucleotides, the CDR3 is TGCGCCAGCAGTACGGGACAACAGCACTATGGCTACACCTTC. Amino acid sequence: CASSTGQQHYGYTF.

This rearrangement joins TRBV5-1 to TRBJ2-5; 7 nucleotides line up with TRBD1. V lost 6 bases, J lost 2 bases, and 7 bases stayed unmatched. The CDR3 totals 14 residues. CDR1 and CDR2 from the germline V gene are SGHRS and YFSETQ. In DNA form, the CDR3 reads TGCGCCAGCACACTTGGGACAGCTCAAGAGACCCAGTACTTC. This gives the protein CASTLGTAQETQYF.

The rearrangement links TRBV20-1 to TRBJ2-7; 8 nucleotides agree with TRBD2. After removal of 3 bases from V and 0 bases from J, the junction contained 4 bases not matched to a gene. The length of the CDR3 is 14 residues. Germline V lookup: CDR1 DFQATT, CDR2 SNEGSKA (reference sequence). For the CDR3, the DNA is TGCAGTGCTAGCACTAGCGGATTCTCCTACGAGCAGTACTTC. Its protein product is CSASTSGFSYEQYF.

This clonotype turned up a few times. The chain uses TRBV20-1 and TRBJ1-4; 10 positions match TRBD1. The CDR3 sequence is 17 residues long. Germline CDR1 is DFQATT and CDR2 is SNEGSKA (reference sequence). The V and J ends lost 1 base and 1 base, in that order; junction bases with no gene match: 6. As DNA, the CDR3 is TGCAGTGCTAGAGGGACAGGGGGAATGGGAACTAATGAAAAACTGTTTTTT. This codes for CSARGTGGMGTNEKLFF.

The rearrangement uses TRBV20-1 and TRBJ2-5; possibly TRBD2 for D (5 bases). Germline V gene data show CDR1 as DFQATT and CDR2 as SNEGSKA (reference sequence). V was clipped by 5 bases and J by 5 bases, with 12 bases between them. This CDR3 contains 12 residues. The CDR3 loop is CSASRGCETQYF. The CDR3 DNA sequence: TGCAGTGCTTCCCGAGGGTGTGAGACCCAGTACTTC.

The chain carries TRBV2 and TRBJ2-4; perhaps D is TRBD1 or TRBD2 (5 bases each). The CDR3 consists of 13 residues. Trimming took 9 bases from V and 3 from J, leaving 12 bases between them. Germline V gives CDR1 SNHLY, CDR2 FYNNEI. CDR3 sequence reads: CARLGANKNIQYF. CDR3 DNA: TGTGCCAGGCTCGGGGCCAACAAAAACATTCAGTACTTC.

J is TRBJ1-2 and V is TRBV7-2; D might be TRBD1 (5 bases). This CDR3 has 15 residues. Trimming shortened V by 6 bases and J by 12 bases, and 26 bases separated the two germline ends. The germline V gene has CDR1 SGHTA and CDR2 FQGNSA. The CDR3 reads CASRQAQGLFEGHTF. The CDR3 DNA reads TGTGCCAGCAGACAGGCCCAAGGTCTTTTCGAGGGCCACACCTTC.

The chain is built from TRBV27 and TRBJ1-2, with no clear D. CDR1 MNHEY and CDR2 SMNVEV come from the germline V gene (reference sequence). The ends were cut back, 4 bases at V and 4 bases at J, with 7 bases in the middle. The CDR3 contains 12 residues. CDR3 in DNA: TGTGCCAGCAGTTCAGATCCCTATGGCTACACCTTC. Translating gives CASSSDPYGYTF.

The V call is TRBV5-1, the J call TRBJ2-1, with TRBD2 identical over 10 bases. J gave up 8 bases and V 7 bases, and 6 bases lay outside the gene matches. This CDR3 has 13 amino acids. Per germline, CDR1 SGHRS and CDR2 YFSETQ. CDR3: CASRTSGMDEQFF. In DNA, the CDR3 is TGCGCCAGCCGGACTAGCGGTATGGATGAGCAGTTCTTC.

The chain is built from TRBV20-1 and TRBJ1-5, with a possible D match to TRBD1 (5 bases). The germline V gene has CDR1 DFQATT and CDR2 SNEGSKA (reference sequence). Trimming left V 2 bases short and J 3 bases short, with 14 bases between. CDR3 size: 15 residues. The CDR3 sequence is CSARSAQGVNQPQHF. CDR3 bases: TGCAGTGCTAGATCGGCCCAGGGAGTCAATCAGCCCCAGCATTTT.

The table lists this clonotype with a few counts. J is TRBJ2-7 and V is TRBV28, with 7 bases identical to TRBD1. This CDR3 has 14 residues. CDR1 MDHEN and CDR2 SYDVKM come from the germline V gene. V trimming: 6 bases; J trimming: 5 bases; junction bases outside the gene matches: 10. The CDR3 bases are TGTGCCAGCAGAGGGGAAGGGGGCGAGAACGAGCAGTACTTC. Translating it yields CASRGEGGENEQYF.

This rearrangement joins TRBV5-1 to TRBJ2-1, with 11 bases matching TRBD2. With 4 bases clipped from V and 0 bases from J, the junction kept 15 bases outside the gene matches. This CDR3 contains 20 residues. Germline V lookup: CDR1 SGHRS, CDR2 YFSETQ. The CDR3 region is CASSRAPSGRWTSSYNEQFF. DNA of the CDR3: TGCGCCAGCAGCCGGGCCCCTAGCGGGAGGTGGACTAGCTCCTACAATGAGCAGTTCTTC.

V is TRBV9 and J is TRBJ1-5; D possibly corresponds to TRBD1 (6 bases). With 0 bases removed from V and 7 bases from J, the gap between germline ends came to 11 bases. This CDR3 is built from 14 residues. The germline gives CDR1 SGDLS, CDR2 YYNGEE. The CDR3 nucleotides read TGTGCCAGCAGCGTAGAGGGGGGGGAGCAGCCCCAGCATTTT. This gives the protein CASSVEGGEQPQHF.

The chain joins TRBV5-1 to TRBJ2-1; 7 nucleotides line up with TRBD2. There are 16 residues in the CDR3. V was clipped by 4 bases and J by 5 bases; unmatched bases: 12. Germline-derived CDR1 and CDR2 are SGHRS and YFSETQ. The DNA of the CDR3 is TGCGCCAGCAGCAAACCGGGACTACGAAGTCACAATGAGCAGTTCTTC. It is translated as CASSKPGLRSHNEQFF.

The chain carries TRBV10-3 and TRBJ2-1; TRBD2 might be the D (7 bases). V was cut by 0 bases and J by 8 bases, with 14 bases left in between. CDR1 and CDR2 (germline): ENHRY, SYGVKD. CDR3 size: 15 residues. For the CDR3, the DNA is TGTGCCATCAGTGAGTCTGGGAGGGGGGTCGATGAGCAGTTCTTC. Protein: CAISESGRGVDEQFF.

This clonotype was seen more than once but under ten times. V is TRBV29-1 and J is TRBJ2-1; 7 bases line up with TRBD1. CDR1 is SQVTM and CDR2 is ANQGSEA in the germline V gene. The V segment lost 8 bases and the J segment 8 bases; nucleotides outside the gene matches: 9. The CDR3 has 12 amino acids. CDR3 residues: CSSRDSGDEQFF. For the CDR3, the DNA is TGCAGCTCCCGGGACAGTGGTGATGAGCAGTTCTTC.

This clonotype was picked up a small number of times. The chain employs TRBV6-2 or TRBV6-3 and TRBJ1-2; D is ambiguous. Deletions cut 2 bases from V and 2 bases from J, with 15 bases between. The germline V gene has CDR1 MNHEY and CDR2 SVGEGT. The CDR3 runs to 16 residues. This CDR3 is CASSYTLLTANYGYTF. The CDR3 DNA reads as TGTGCCAGCAGTTACACCCTTCTAACAGCAAACTATGGCTACACCTTC.

A note on this clonotype: At one boundary the junction diverges from the germline segment, which might be a read error. The chain recombines TRBV7-7 with TRBJ2-1, with 12 bases identical to TRBD2. This CDR3 has 16 residues. CDR1 is SSHAT and CDR2 is FNYEAQ in the germline V gene (reference sequence). CDR3 sequence reads: CASSLEGTSGLNEQFF. The CDR3 region has the DNA TGTGCTAGCAGCTTAGAAGGGACTAGCGGGCTCAATGAGCAGTTCTTC.

This clonotype was counted a few times. The chain is built from TRBV29-1 and TRBJ1-4; 7 bases match TRBD1. The CDR3 spans 15 residues. CDR1 is SQVTM, CDR2 ANQGSEA, per germline. The junction had 7 bases not matched to a gene; V was cut back by 0 bases and J by 6 bases. CDR3 coding DNA: TGCAGCGTTGAAGATTCTCGTACAGGGGATGAAAAACTGTTTTTT. Translating gives CSVEDSRTGDEKLFF.

The chain recombines TRBV29-1 with TRBJ1-2, with 10 bases fitting TRBD1. Per the germline V gene, CDR1 is SQVTM and CDR2 is ANQGSEA. The CDR3 runs 15 residues. The V segment lost 6 bases and the J segment 2 bases; nucleotides outside the gene matches: 9. The CDR3 DNA reads as TGCAGCGTCGGGACAGGGGTCACATTCAACTATGGCTACACCTTC. It specifies CSVGTGVTFNYGYTF.

In its sample, this clonotype was seen a few times. V and J are TRBV28 and TRBJ2-7; possibly TRBD1 or TRBD2 for D (5 bases each). Germline V lookup: CDR1 MDHEN, CDR2 SYDVKM. Trimming shortened V by 4 bases and J by 2 bases, and 12 bases separated the two germline ends. The length of the CDR3 is 14 residues. CDR3 sequence (DNA): TGTGCCAGCAGTTACGGGACCCCGACCTACGAGCAGTACTTC. It yields the protein CASSYGTPTYEQYF.

The chain combines TRBV7-6 with TRBJ2-1; TRBD1 matches 10 bases. Trimming at V came to 1 base and at J to 8 bases, leaving 5 bases not matched to a gene. The germline V gene encodes CDR1 SGHVS and CDR2 FNYEAQ. This CDR3 region has 15 residues. DNA for the CDR3: TGTGCCAGCAGCTTAGGGGAGGGGACAGGGGATGAGCAGTTCTTC. It is translated as CASSLGEGTGDEQFF.

The genes are TRBV6-1 and TRBJ1-1, with 10 positions matching TRBD1. Germline CDR1 reads MNHNS; CDR2 reads SASEGT. V shed 4 bases and J 7 bases; nucleotides not matched to a gene: 9. The CDR3 totals 15 residues. CDR3 loop: CASSALGQGSGEAFF. Written as DNA, the CDR3 is TGTGCCAGCAGTGCACTGGGACAGGGGTCAGGTGAAGCTTTCTTT.